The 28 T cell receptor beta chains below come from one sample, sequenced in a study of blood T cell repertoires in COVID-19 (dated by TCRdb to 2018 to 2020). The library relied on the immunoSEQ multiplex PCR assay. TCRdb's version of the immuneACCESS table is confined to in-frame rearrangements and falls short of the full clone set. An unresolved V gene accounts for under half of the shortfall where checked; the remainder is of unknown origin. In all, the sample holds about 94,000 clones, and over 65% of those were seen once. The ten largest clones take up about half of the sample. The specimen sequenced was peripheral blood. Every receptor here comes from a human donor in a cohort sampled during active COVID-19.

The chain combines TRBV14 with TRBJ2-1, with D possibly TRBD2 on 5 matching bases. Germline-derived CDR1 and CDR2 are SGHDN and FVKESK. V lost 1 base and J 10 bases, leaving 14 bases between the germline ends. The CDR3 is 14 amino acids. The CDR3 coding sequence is TGTGCCAGCAGCCAAGCCGGTTTGAGGGTCGAGCAGTTCTTC. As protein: CASSQAGLRVEQFF.

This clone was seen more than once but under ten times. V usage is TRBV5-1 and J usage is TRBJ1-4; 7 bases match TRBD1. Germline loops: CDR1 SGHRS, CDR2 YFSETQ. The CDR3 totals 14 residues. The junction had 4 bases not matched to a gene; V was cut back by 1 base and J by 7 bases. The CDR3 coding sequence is TGCGCCAGCAGCTTGAGGGGGCTGGGTGAAAAACTGTTTTTT. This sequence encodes CASSLRGLGEKLFF.

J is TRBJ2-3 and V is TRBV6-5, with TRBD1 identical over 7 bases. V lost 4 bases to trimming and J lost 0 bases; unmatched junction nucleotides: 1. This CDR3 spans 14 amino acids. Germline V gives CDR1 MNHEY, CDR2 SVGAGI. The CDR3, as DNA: TGTGCCAGCAGTTGGGACAGAAGCACAGATACGCAGTATTTT. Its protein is CASSWDRSTDTQYF.

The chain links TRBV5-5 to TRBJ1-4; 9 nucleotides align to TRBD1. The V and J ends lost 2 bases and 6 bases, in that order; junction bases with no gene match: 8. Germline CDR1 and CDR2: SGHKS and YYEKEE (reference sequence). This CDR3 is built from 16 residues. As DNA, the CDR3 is TGTGCCAGCAGCTTTCTATCGGGACAGGGAGATGAAAAACTGTTTTTT. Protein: CASSFLSGQGDEKLFF. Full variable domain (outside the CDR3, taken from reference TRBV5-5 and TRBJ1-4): DAGVTQSPTHLIKTRGQQVTLRCSPISGHKSVSWYQQVLGQGPQFIFQYYEKEERGRGNFPDRFSARQFPNYSSELNVNALLLGDSALYLCASSFLSGQGDEKLFFGSGTQLSVL.

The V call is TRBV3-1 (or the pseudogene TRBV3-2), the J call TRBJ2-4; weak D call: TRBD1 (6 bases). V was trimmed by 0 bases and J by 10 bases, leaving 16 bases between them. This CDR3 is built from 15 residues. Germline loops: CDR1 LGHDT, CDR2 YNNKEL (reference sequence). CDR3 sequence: CASSQEGAVLGIQYF. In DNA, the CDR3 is TGTGCCAGCAGCCAAGAGGGGGCAGTCCTGGGGATTCAGTACTTC.

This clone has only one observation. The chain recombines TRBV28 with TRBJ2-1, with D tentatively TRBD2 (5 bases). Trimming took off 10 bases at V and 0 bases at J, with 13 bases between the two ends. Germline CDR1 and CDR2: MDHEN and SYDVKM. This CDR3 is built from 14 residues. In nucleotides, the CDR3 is TGTGCCACCCTAGAGCGGTCCTCCTACAATGAGCAGTTCTTC. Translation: CATLERSSYNEQFF.

The CDR3 protein is CASSTVVNGELFF. The CDR3 DNA reads TGTGCCAGTAGTACGGTGGTTAACGGGGAGCTGTTTTTT. This chain links TRBV19 with TRBJ2-2; D not certain. Trimming stripped 4 bases from V and 7 bases from J, with 10 bases between. This CDR3 has 13 amino acids. Germline CDR1 reads LNHDA; CDR2 reads SQIVND (reference sequence).

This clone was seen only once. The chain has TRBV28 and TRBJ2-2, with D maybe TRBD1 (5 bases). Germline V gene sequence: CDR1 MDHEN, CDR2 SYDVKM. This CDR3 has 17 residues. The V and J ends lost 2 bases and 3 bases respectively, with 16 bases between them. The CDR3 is CASSLIGARADTGELFF. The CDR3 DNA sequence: TGTGCCAGCAGTTTAATAGGGGCCAGGGCTGACACCGGGGAGCTGTTTTTT.

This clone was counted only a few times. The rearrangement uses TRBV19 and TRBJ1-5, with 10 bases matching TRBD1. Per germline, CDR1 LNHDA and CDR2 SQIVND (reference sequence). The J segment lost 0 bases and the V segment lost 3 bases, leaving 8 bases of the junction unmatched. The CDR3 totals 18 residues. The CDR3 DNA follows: TGTGCCAGTAGTATCCCGGGACAGGGGAGATATAGCAATCAGCCCCAGCATTTT. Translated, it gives CASSIPGQGRYSNQPQHF.

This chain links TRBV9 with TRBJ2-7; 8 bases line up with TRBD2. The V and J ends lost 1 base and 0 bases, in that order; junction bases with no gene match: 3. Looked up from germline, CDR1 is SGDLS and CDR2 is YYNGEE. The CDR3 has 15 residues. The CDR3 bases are TGTGCCAGCAGCGTAAGCGGGGGAAGCTCCTACGAGCAGTACTTC. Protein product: CASSVSGGSSYEQYF.

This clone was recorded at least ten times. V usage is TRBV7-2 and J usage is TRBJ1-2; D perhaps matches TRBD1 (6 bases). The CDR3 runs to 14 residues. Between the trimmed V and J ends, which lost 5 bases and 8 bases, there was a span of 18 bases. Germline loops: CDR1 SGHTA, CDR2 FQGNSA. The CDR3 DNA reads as TGTGCCAGCAGCACCCCGGGGGGCTTCTGGGGCTACACCTTC. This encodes CASSTPGGFWGYTF.

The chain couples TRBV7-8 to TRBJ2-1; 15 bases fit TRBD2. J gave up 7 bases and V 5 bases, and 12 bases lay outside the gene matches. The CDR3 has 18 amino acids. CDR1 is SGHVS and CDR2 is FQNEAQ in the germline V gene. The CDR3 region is CASSRQGGGLAGGNEQFF. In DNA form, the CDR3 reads TGTGCCAGCAGCAGACAGGGGGGGGGACTAGCGGGAGGTAATGAGCAGTTCTTC.

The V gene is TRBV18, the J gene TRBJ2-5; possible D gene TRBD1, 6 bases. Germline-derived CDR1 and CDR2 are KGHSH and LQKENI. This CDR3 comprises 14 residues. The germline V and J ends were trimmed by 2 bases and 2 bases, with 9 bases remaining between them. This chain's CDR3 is CASSPGGQQETQYF. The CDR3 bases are TGTGCCAGCTCACCAGGGGGCCAGCAAGAGACCCAGTACTTC.

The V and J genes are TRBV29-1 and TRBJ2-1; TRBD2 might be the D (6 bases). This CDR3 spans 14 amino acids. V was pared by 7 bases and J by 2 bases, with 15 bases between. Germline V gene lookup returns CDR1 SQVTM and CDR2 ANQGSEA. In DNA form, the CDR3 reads TGCAGCGGTGGGGGGTACCTACCCTACAATGAGCAGTTCTTC. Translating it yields CSGGGYLPYNEQFF.

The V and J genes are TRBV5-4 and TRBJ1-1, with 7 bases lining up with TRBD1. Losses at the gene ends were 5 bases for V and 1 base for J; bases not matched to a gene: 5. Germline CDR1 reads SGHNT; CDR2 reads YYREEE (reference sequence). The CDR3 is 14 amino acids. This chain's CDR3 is CASRQGQTNTEAFF. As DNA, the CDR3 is TGTGCCAGCAGACAGGGACAGACGAACACTGAAGCTTTCTTT.

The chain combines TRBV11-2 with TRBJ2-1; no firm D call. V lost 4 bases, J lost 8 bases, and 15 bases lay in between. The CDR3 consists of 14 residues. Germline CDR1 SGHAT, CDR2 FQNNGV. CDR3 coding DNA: TGTGCCAGCAGCTCCTCCGCTAGGCTCGATGAGCAGTTCTTC. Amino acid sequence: CASSSSARLDEQFF.

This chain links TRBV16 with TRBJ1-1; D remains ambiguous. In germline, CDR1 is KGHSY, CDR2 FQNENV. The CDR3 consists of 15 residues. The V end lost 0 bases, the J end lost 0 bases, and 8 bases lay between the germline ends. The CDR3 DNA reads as TGTGCCAGCAGCCAATCTGCGACACTGAACACTGAAGCTTTCTTT. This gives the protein CASSQSATLNTEAFF.

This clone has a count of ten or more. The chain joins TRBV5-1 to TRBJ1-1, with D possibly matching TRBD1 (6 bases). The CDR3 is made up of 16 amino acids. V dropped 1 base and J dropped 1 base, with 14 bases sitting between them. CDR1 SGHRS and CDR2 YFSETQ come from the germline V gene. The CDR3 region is CASSLNTGYGNTEAFF. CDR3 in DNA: TGCGCCAGCAGCTTGAATACAGGGTATGGGAACACTGAAGCTTTCTTT.

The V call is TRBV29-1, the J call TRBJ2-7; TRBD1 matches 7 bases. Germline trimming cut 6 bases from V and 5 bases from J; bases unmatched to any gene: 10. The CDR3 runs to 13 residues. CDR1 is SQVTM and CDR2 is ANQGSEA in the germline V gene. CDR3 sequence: CSVVTGYRNEQYF. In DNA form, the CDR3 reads TGCAGCGTCGTGACAGGGTATAGGAACGAGCAGTACTTC.

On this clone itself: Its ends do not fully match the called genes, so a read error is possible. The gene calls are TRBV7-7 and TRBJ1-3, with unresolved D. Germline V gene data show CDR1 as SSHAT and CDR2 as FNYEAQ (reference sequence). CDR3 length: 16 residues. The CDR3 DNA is TGTGCTAGCAGCCCCGGGGTCGGGATCTCTGGAAACACCATATATTTT. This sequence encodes CASSPGVGISGNTIYF.

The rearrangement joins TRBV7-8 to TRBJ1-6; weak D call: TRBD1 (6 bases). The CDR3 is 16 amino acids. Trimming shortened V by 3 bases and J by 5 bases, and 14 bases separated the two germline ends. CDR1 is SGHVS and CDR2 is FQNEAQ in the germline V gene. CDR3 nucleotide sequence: TGTGCCAGCAGCTTGACTTCGGGACACAATAATTCACCCCTCCACTTT. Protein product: CASSLTSGHNNSPLHF.

The CDR3 DNA reads TGTGCCACGCGGACAGGATTAGGTCAGCCCCAGCATTTT. Its translation is CATRTGLGQPQHF. V gene TRBV19 combines with J gene TRBJ1-5, with 7 bases lining up with TRBD1. The V and J ends lost 10 bases and 6 bases, in that order; junction bases with no gene match: 9. Germline V gene sequence: CDR1 LNHDA, CDR2 SQIVND (reference sequence). The CDR3 has 13 residues.

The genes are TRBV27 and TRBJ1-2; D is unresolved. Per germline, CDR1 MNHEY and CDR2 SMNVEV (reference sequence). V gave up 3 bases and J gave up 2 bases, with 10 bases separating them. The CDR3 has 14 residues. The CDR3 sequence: CASSLAGRNYGYTF. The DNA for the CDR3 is TGTGCCAGCAGTTTGGCAGGCCGAAACTATGGCTACACCTTC.

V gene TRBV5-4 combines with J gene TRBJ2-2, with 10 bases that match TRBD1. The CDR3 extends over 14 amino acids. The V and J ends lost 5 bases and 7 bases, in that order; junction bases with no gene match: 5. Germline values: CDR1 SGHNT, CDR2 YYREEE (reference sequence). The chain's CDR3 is CASSRQGANGELFF. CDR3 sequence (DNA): TGTGCCAGCAGTCGACAGGGGGCGAACGGGGAGCTGTTTTTT.

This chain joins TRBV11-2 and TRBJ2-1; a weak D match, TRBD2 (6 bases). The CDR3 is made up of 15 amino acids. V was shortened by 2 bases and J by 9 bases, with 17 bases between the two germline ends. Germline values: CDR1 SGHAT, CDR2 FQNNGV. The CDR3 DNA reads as TGTGCCAGCAGCTTAAGCGGGCCGGTCAACGGTGAGCAGTTCTTC. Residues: CASSLSGPVNGEQFF.

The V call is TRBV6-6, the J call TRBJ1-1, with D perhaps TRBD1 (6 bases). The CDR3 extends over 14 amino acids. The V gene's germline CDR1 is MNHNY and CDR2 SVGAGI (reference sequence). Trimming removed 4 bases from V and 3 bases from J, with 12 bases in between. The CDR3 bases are TGTGCCAGCAGTTTCGCGGGGGCGGACACTGAAGCTTTCTTT. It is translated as CASSFAGADTEAFF.

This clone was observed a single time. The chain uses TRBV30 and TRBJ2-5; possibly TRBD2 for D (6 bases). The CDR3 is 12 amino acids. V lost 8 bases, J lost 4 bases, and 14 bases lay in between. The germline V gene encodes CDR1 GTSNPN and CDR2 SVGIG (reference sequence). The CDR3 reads CAVNKGGETQYF. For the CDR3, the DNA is TGTGCCGTAAACAAGGGAGGAGAGACCCAGTACTTC. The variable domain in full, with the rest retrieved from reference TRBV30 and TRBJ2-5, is SQTIHQWPATLVQPVGSPLSLECTVEGTSNPNLYWYRQAAGRGLQLLFYSVGIGQISSEVPQNLSASRPQDRQFILSSKKLLLSDSGFYLCAVNKGGETQYFGPGTRLLVL.

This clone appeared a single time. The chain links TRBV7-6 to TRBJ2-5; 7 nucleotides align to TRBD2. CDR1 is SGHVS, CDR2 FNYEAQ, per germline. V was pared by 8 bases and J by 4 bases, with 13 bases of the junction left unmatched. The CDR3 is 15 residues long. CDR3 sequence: CASQAGGGPVETQYF. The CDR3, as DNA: TGTGCCAGCCAGGCCGGGGGAGGGCCTGTAGAGACCCAGTACTTC.